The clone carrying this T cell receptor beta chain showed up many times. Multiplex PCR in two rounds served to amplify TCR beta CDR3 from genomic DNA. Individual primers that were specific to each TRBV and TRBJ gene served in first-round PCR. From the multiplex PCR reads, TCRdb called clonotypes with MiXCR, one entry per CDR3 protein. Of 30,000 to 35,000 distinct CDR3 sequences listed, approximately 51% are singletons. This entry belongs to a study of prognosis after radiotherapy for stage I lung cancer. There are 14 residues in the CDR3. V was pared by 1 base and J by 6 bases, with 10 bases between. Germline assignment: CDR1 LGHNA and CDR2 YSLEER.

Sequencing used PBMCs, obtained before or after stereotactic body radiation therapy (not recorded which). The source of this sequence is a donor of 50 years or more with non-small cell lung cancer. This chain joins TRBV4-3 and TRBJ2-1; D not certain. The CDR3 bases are TGCGCCAGCAGCCAAGTTTATGGTGGCAATGAGCAGTTCTTC. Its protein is CASSQVYGGNEQFF.